These 25 T cell receptor beta chains came from one sample sequenced in a study of blood T cells in healthy people across ages. Primers used in a second PCR of about 7 to 11 cycles were a sample-barcoded 5' primer and a J-beta primer mix. TCRdb processed the 5' RACE reads anew with MiXCR; each CDR3 protein has one entry. This table has about 590,000 distinct CDR3 sequences, about 28% appearing once. Sequencing input: blood. The source of these receptors is a woman over 75 in good health.

The J gene is TRBJ2-5, the V gene TRBV20-1; 8 bases match TRBD1. The CDR3 runs 19 residues. V gave up 0 bases and J gave up 0 bases; unmatched junction bases: 15. CDR1 is DFQATT and CDR2 is SNEGSKA in the germline V gene (reference sequence). The CDR3 nucleotides are TGCAGTGCTAGAGATTACTCCAGGGGGCCAGAGGGCTACCAAGAGACCCAGTACTTC. It encodes CSARDYSRGPEGYQETQYF.

This clonotype was counted only a few times. The V gene is TRBV5-1, the J gene TRBJ1-1; D not certain. Trimming left V 0 bases short and J 1 base short, with 10 bases between. This CDR3 contains 15 residues. Germline V gene sequence: CDR1 SGHRS, CDR2 YFSETQ. CDR3: CASSLGGAENTEAFF. As DNA, the CDR3 is TGCGCCAGCAGCTTGGGGGGTGCGGAGAACACTGAAGCTTTCTTT. Full variable domain (remainder filled in from reference TRBV5-1 and TRBJ1-1): KAGVTQTPRYLIKTRGQQVTLSCSPISGHRSVSWYQQTPGQGLQFLFEYFSETQRNKGNFPGRFSGRQFSNSRSEMNVSTLELGDSALYLCASSLGGAENTEAFFGQGTRLTVV.

This clonotype has only a few counts. One end of the junction fails to match germline, which may point to a read error. The genes are TRBV7-2 and TRBJ1-6, with TRBD1 matching 7 bases. Germline V gene lookup returns CDR1 SGHTA and CDR2 FQGNSA. CDR3 length: 16 amino acids. CDR3 sequence: CASSFDRVSYNSPPHF. CDR3 in DNA: TGTGCCAGCAGCTTCGACAGGGTCTCGTATAATTCACCCCCCCACTTT.

This clonotype showed up many times. This rearrangement joins TRBV12-3 or TRBV12-4 to TRBJ2-3; no definite D call. This CDR3 spans 15 amino acids. V was trimmed by 3 bases and J by 2 bases, leaving 12 bases between them. The CDR3 region has the DNA TGTGCCAGCAGTTTGCTCGCGCCTAACACAGATACGCAGTATTTT. Translated, it gives CASSLLAPNTDTQYF.

This clonotype was seen repeatedly, ten times or more. The V call is TRBV30, the J call TRBJ2-5, with D tentatively TRBD1 or TRBD2 (5 bases each). Germline assignment: CDR1 GTSNPN and CDR2 SVGIG (reference sequence). The CDR3 is made up of 13 amino acids. V was trimmed by 4 bases and J by 2 bases, leaving 11 bases between them. The CDR3 sequence: CAWNGAPQETQYF. The CDR3 nucleotides read TGTGCCTGGAACGGGGCCCCTCAAGAGACCCAGTACTTC.

This clonotype was seen many times. This rearrangement joins TRBV4-1 to TRBJ2-5; D unclear. The CDR3 length is 15 residues. CDR1 is MGHRA, CDR2 YSYEKL, per germline. V was cut by 0 bases and J by 5 bases, with 13 bases left in between. CDR3 DNA sequence: TGCGCCAGCAGCCAAGATTTCCCATTTAGGGAGACCCAGTACTTC. Translated: CASSQDFPFRETQYF.

DNA of the CDR3: TGTGCCAGCAGTCAACCGGGACTAGAGGGGTTTGAGCAGTACTTC. This encodes CASSQPGLEGFEQYF. The V call is TRBV28, the J call TRBJ2-7; 8 bases line up with TRBD2. The CDR3 covers 15 residues. With 5 bases clipped from V and 7 bases from J, the junction kept 13 bases outside the gene matches. CDR1 is MDHEN, CDR2 SYDVKM, per germline.

Remarks on this clonotype: A much larger clone is a single base away; this may be a read error. The chain employs TRBV20-1 and TRBJ2-5; the match to TRBD2 covers 9 bases. Losses at the gene ends were 2 bases for V and 11 bases for J; bases not matched to a gene: 12. This CDR3 spans 14 amino acids. The germline CDR1 and CDR2 sequences are DFQATT and SNEGSKA (reference sequence). The CDR3 is CSARPGGGALGQYF. The CDR3 coding sequence is TGCAGTGCTAGACCTGGCGGGGGGGCCTTGGGGCAGTACTTC.

The chain joins TRBV9 to TRBJ2-2, with D perhaps being TRBD1 or TRBD2 (5 bases each). CDR1 is SGDLS and CDR2 is YYNGEE in the germline V gene. Trimming removed 6 bases from V and 10 bases from J, with 22 bases in between. The CDR3 has 15 residues. CDR3 in amino acids: CASTRLSGGSEELFF. CDR3 bases: TGTGCCAGCACACGACTCTCTGGGGGTAGCGAGGAGCTGTTTTTT.

This clonotype has a handful of counts. The genes are TRBV7-2 and TRBJ2-7; the D is unclear. This CDR3 is built from 12 residues. V lost 1 base, J lost 6 bases, and 7 bases lay in between. Germline CDR1 reads SGHTA; CDR2 reads FQGNSA. CDR3 sequence: CASSLVSAEQYF. The CDR3 DNA follows: TGTGCCAGCAGCTTAGTGTCCGCCGAGCAGTACTTC.

There are many counts of this clonotype. The rearrangement uses TRBV2 and TRBJ1-2, with a weak D call TRBD1 (6 bases). The CDR3 length is 17 residues. The V end lost 5 bases, the J end lost 7 bases, and 26 bases lay between the germline ends. Germline-derived CDR1 and CDR2 are SNHLY and FYNNEI. The CDR3 DNA follows: TGTGCCAGCAGTCCGACGACAGGCACCCTTCCTTTGGGTGGCTACACCTTC. Translation gives CASSPTTGTLPLGGYTF.

This clonotype has more than one count but fewer than ten. A junction end diverges from the germline sequence, so it may reflect a read error. This CDR3 reads CASSPSTANENLFF. CDR3 coding DNA: TGTGCCAGCTCACCATCTACGGCTAATGAAAACCTGTTTTTT. V usage is TRBV18 and J usage is TRBJ1-4; unclear D gene. The length of the CDR3 is 14 residues. CDR1 is KGHSH, CDR2 LQKENI, per germline.

The chain recombines TRBV5-5 with TRBJ2-5; D possibly uses TRBD1 or TRBD2 (5 bases each). CDR3 length: 14 amino acids. The V end was cut by 3 bases, the J end by 2 bases, with 11 bases between. Looked up from germline, CDR1 is SGHKS and CDR2 is YYEKEE (reference sequence). CDR3 loop: CASSWGTLQETQYF. The CDR3 bases are TGTGCCAGCAGCTGGGGGACCCTACAAGAGACCCAGTACTTC. The entire variable domain, with the rest obtained from reference TRBV5-5 and TRBJ2-5, is as follows: DAGVTQSPTHLIKTRGQQVTLRCSPISGHKSVSWYQQVLGQGPQFIFQYYEKEERGRGNFPDRFSARQFPNYSSELNVNALLLGDSALYLCASSWGTLQETQYFGPGTRLLVL.

As concerns this clonotype: A much larger clone is a single base away; this may be a read error. The rearrangement uses TRBV20-1 and TRBJ1-2; unclear D gene. The CDR3 covers 14 residues. Germline assignment: CDR1 DFQATT and CDR2 SNEGSKA (reference sequence). Trimming cost V 0 bases and J 5 bases, with 13 bases left between them. CDR3 amino acids: CSARDEARRYGYTF. CDR3 nucleotides: TGCAGTGCTAGAGATGAGGCCAGGCGGTATGGCTACACCTTC.

This clonotype was picked up many times. The chain uses TRBV7-6 and TRBJ1-1; D is unresolved. CDR3 length: 13 residues. V dropped 2 bases and J dropped 5 bases, with 9 bases sitting between them. Germline V CDR1 and CDR2: SGHVS, FNYEAQ. DNA for the CDR3: TGTGCCAGCAGCTTAAAGGGTAGAACTGAAGCTTTCTTT. Translating it yields CASSLKGRTEAFF.

This clonotype turned up a few times. The V call is TRBV28, the J call TRBJ2-5; TRBD2 aligns across 9 bases. This CDR3 contains 17 residues. CDR1 is MDHEN and CDR2 is SYDVKM in the germline V gene. Losses at the gene ends were 2 bases for V and 4 bases for J; bases not matched to a gene: 11. For the CDR3, the DNA is TGTGCCAGCAGTTTAACTTCGCGGGGGGGGCGGAGAGAGACCCAGTACTTC. This gives the protein CASSLTSRGGRRETQYF.

CDR3 sequence reads: CASGLAGSFSEAFF. As DNA, the CDR3 is TGTGCTAGTGGTTTGGCAGGGTCTTTTTCTGAAGCTTTCTTT. V and J are TRBV12-5 and TRBJ1-1, with D possibly matching TRBD1 (5 bases). V was trimmed by 1 base and J by 6 bases, leaving 12 bases between them. This CDR3 region has 14 residues. Germline CDR1 LGHNT, CDR2 FRNRAP.

As concerns this clonotype: A junction boundary mismatches the germline segment, possibly from a read error. The V gene is TRBV7-6, the J gene TRBJ2-2; no clear D. The germline gives CDR1 SGHVS, CDR2 FNYEAQ. The CDR3 contains 13 residues. The DNA of the CDR3 is TGTGCCAGCAGTCGGACCCACACCGCGGAGCGGTTTTTT. Translated: CASSRTHTAERFF.

This clonotype has at least ten counts. The V call is TRBV7-2, the J call TRBJ1-6; unclear D gene. CDR3 length: 13 amino acids. The germline gives CDR1 SGHTA, CDR2 FQGNSA. Trimming shortened V by 5 bases and J by 11 bases, and 13 bases separated the two germline ends. The CDR3 spells CASSTIIGPPLHF. CDR3 bases: TGTGCCAGCAGCACTATTATAGGCCCACCCCTCCACTTT.

This sequence joins TRBV5-1 and TRBJ2-1, with TRBD2 identical over 11 bases. CDR1 is SGHRS, CDR2 YFSETQ, per germline. Trimming cost V 2 bases and J 9 bases; bases outside gene matches: 10. The CDR3 is 16 residues long. The CDR3 nucleotides are TGCGCCAGCAGCTTTAATAGCGGGGGGGCCAGGCGTGAGCAGTTCTTC. Protein product: CASSFNSGGARREQFF.

This clonotype was picked up many times. J is TRBJ2-5 and V is TRBV7-9; TRBD1 matches 8 bases. This CDR3 is 15 amino acids long. V shed 5 bases and J 9 bases; nucleotides not matched to a gene: 14. Germline CDR1 and CDR2: SEHNR and FQNEAQ (reference sequence). The CDR3 here is CASSVSKTGDEAQYF. In DNA form, the CDR3 reads TGTGCCAGCAGCGTATCAAAGACAGGGGATGAGGCCCAGTACTTC.

The J gene is TRBJ1-5, the V gene TRBV5-6; D is ambiguous. Germline V gives CDR1 SGHDT, CDR2 YYEEEE. This CDR3 has 16 residues. V was cut by 0 bases and J by 1 base, with 11 bases left in between. This CDR3 reads CASSLGTGFSNQPQHF. The CDR3 DNA reads as TGTGCCAGCAGCTTGGGAACGGGGTTCAGCAATCAGCCCCAGCATTTT.

V gene TRBV7-6 combines with J gene TRBJ1-6; 10 bases map to TRBD1. Germline V lookup: CDR1 SGHVS, CDR2 FNYEAQ. This CDR3 region has 15 residues. V shed 5 bases and J 7 bases; nucleotides not matched to a gene: 5. In DNA, the CDR3 is TGTGCCAGCAGCCCTGAGGGACAGGGGAATTCACCCCTCCACTTT. It codes for CASSPEGQGNSPLHF.

A note on this clonotype: Mismatch with germline at one junction end may stem from a read error. This sequence joins TRBV20-1 and TRBJ2-4; D gene ambiguous. This CDR3 contains 14 residues. CDR1 is DFQATT and CDR2 is SNEGSKA in the germline V gene (reference sequence). CDR3 sequence (DNA): TGCAGTGTTAGAGATCCCCGAGCCAAAAACATTCAGTACTTC. It translates to CSVRDPRAKNIQYF.

V and J are TRBV7-9 and TRBJ2-4; TRBD1 agrees at 7 bases. V shed 5 bases and J 5 bases; nucleotides not matched to a gene: 12. CDR3 size: 16 residues. CDR1 is SEHNR, CDR2 FQNEAQ, per germline (reference sequence). The CDR3 sequence: CASSPPGRTGENIQYF. The DNA for the CDR3 is TGTGCCAGCAGCCCGCCGGGCCGGACAGGAGAAAACATTCAGTACTTC.